This T cell receptor beta chain was documented in a study of cytomegalovirus exposure and HLA in healthy donors. Overall study findings and caveats: Immune exposure information comprised only CMV serostatus. For presence/absence analyses, sequencing depth was assumed to be roughly uniform across donors. Within the data, a cluster of highly shared sequence variants was likely a sequencing artifact.

PCR employed 60 Vbeta and 13 Jbeta primers. In the authors' methods: Tens of millions of unique TCR beta chains, around 11 million of them shared, were counted by a later analysis. The table came from immunoSEQ multiplex PCR; TCRdb's copy has only in-frame clones and leaves some out. The V and J calls and the clone size are those of that table, but D and trimming were determined from the DNA. The sample yields some 150,000 clones, around 78% seen once. For this clone: Its matching antigen is unknown.

Trimming at V came to 6 bases and at J to 7 bases, leaving 3 bases not matched to a gene. Germline assignment: CDR1 SNHLY and CDR2 FYNNEI. The CDR3 totals 12 residues. Material for sequencing was PBMCs. The TCR was taken from a woman in her thirties in good health and CMV-seropositive. The chain carries TRBV2 and TRBJ2-7, with 10 bases fitting TRBD1. The CDR3 DNA sequence: TGTGCCAGCAGGGACAGGGGGTGGGAGCAGTACTTC. Translation gives CASRDRGWEQYF.